Below are 26 T cell receptor beta chains sequenced from a single sample in a study of blood T cell repertoires in COVID-19. Repertoires were generated with immunoSEQ multiplex PCR, while TCRdb's copy carries only in-frame clones and drops some. The sample has approximately 250,000 clones; around 89% are singletons. Sample: PBMCs or T cells enriched from blood (not recorded which). The receptors shown here come from a young woman who had recovered from COVID-19.

The genes are TRBV6-2 or TRBV6-3 and TRBJ1-1; no firm D call. The V gene's germline CDR1 is MNHEY and CDR2 SVGEGT. Trimming removed 5 bases from V and 3 bases from J, with 19 bases in between. The CDR3 length is 16 residues. The CDR3 DNA reads TGTGCCAGCAGTAAGGGAAAGTTGTCCGGGGACACTGAAGCTTTCTTT. This sequence encodes CASSKGKLSGDTEAFF.

The gene calls are TRBV11-1 and TRBJ2-5, with D tentatively TRBD2 (6 bases). The V gene's germline CDR1 is SGHAT and CDR2 FQDESV (reference sequence). Trimming stripped 8 bases from V and 5 bases from J, with 12 bases between. The CDR3 loop spans 12 amino acids. For the CDR3, the DNA is TGTGCCAGCCGGCGGGAAACGGAGACCCAGTACTTC. It is translated as CASRRETETQYF.

This clone was counted once. CDR3 residues: CASSLAGGAGFEQYF. The CDR3, as DNA: TGCGCCAGCAGCTTGGCCGGCGGGGCAGGGTTCGAGCAGTACTTC. The chain links TRBV5-1 to TRBJ2-7; tentatively, D is TRBD2 (6 bases). The V end was cut by 0 bases, the J end by 6 bases, with 16 bases between. Germline V CDR1 and CDR2: SGHRS, YFSETQ. CDR3 length: 15 amino acids.

The V gene is TRBV2, the J gene TRBJ1-2; 8 positions match TRBD1. The junction had 4 bases not matched to a gene; V was cut back by 8 bases and J by 2 bases. Germline loops: CDR1 SNHLY, CDR2 FYNNEI. The CDR3 extends over 13 amino acids. CDR3 region: CASSRTGNYGYTF. In DNA form, the CDR3 reads TGTGCCAGCTCCCGGACAGGGAACTATGGCTACACCTTC. The complete variable domain, with remaining parts taken from reference TRBV2 and TRBJ1-2, reads EPEVTQTPSHQVTQMGQEVILRCVPISNHLYFYWYRQILGQKVEFLVSFYNNEISEKSEIFDDQFSVERPDGSNFTLKIRSTKLEDSAMYFCASSRTGNYGYTFGSGTRLTVV.

The chain is built from TRBV19 and TRBJ1-2, with 10 bases fitting TRBD1. Germline-derived CDR1 and CDR2 are LNHDA and SQIVND (reference sequence). Trimming removed 5 bases from V and 8 bases from J; junction bases left unmatched: 14. This CDR3 spans 16 amino acids. The CDR3 DNA follows: TGTGCCAGTAGTTCACAGACAGGGGGCGTTGCAGGAGGCTACACCTTC. Translating it yields CASSSQTGGVAGGYTF.

This clone was recorded a few times. The chain employs TRBV5-1 and TRBJ1-1; a weak D match, TRBD1 (6 bases). The V gene's germline CDR1 is SGHRS and CDR2 YFSETQ. Trimming took 4 bases from V and 2 from J, leaving 12 bases between them. The CDR3 runs to 14 residues. The CDR3, as DNA: TGCGCCAGCAGCCTAAGGGACACCAACACTGAAGCTTTCTTT. Translation gives CASSLRDTNTEAFF.

The rearrangement uses TRBV28 and TRBJ1-4, with 8 nucleotides matching TRBD1. The V segment lost 5 bases and the J segment 8 bases; nucleotides outside the gene matches: 7. This CDR3 has 14 amino acids. CDR1 MDHEN and CDR2 SYDVKM come from the germline V gene. CDR3 residues: CASSRQGKEEKLFF. CDR3 in DNA: TGTGCCAGCAGTCGACAGGGGAAAGAAGAAAAACTGTTTTTT.

This clone was recorded a few times. V and J are TRBV29-1 and TRBJ1-2; TRBD1 agrees at 10 bases. CDR3 length equals 14 residues. Germline V gene lookup returns CDR1 SQVTM and CDR2 ANQGSEA. After removal of 6 bases from V and 6 bases from J, the junction contained 10 bases not matched to a gene. CDR3 DNA sequence: TGCAGCGTCGCGGGAGGGACAGGGGATCATGGCTACACCTTC. Translating gives CSVAGGTGDHGYTF. The variable domain in full, with the rest retrieved from reference TRBV29-1 and TRBJ1-2, is SAVISQKPSRDICQRGTSLTIQCQVDSQVTMMFWYRQQPGQSLTLIATANQGSEATYESGFVIDKFPISRPNLTFSTLTVSNMSPEDSSIYLCSVAGGTGDHGYTFGSGTRLTVV.

Only a few counts were recorded for this clone. The chain couples TRBV7-2 to TRBJ1-6; possible D gene TRBD1, 6 bases. V gave up 5 bases and J gave up 9 bases, with 23 bases separating them. CDR3 length: 17 residues. Per germline, CDR1 SGHTA and CDR2 FQGNSA. The DNA for the CDR3 is TGTGCCAGCAGCGTCTCAACAGGGCGGGGGATAGGTTCACCCCTCCACTTT. The encoded protein is CASSVSTGRGIGSPLHF.

The V gene is TRBV11-1, the J gene TRBJ1-2; no reliable D call. The V gene lost 5 bases and the J gene lost 4 bases, with 14 bases spanning the gap. The CDR3 spans 14 residues. Germline CDR1 is SGHAT and CDR2 is FQDESV (reference sequence). CDR3 sequence reads: CASSLDSPSYGYTF. The DNA for the CDR3 is TGTGCCAGCAGCCTGGACTCCCCATCCTATGGCTACACCTTC.

V and J are TRBV28 and TRBJ1-6, with 8 bases matching TRBD1. The CDR3 is 14 residues long. The germline V gene encodes CDR1 MDHEN and CDR2 SYDVKM. CDR3 nucleotide sequence: TGTCGCCGCCAGGACAGGGTAGGTGATTCACCCCTCCACTTT. Protein sequence: CRRQDRVGDSPLHF. Using reference TRBV28 and TRBJ1-6 for the parts outside the CDR3, the full variable domain is DVKVTQSSRYLVKRTGEKVFLECVQDMDHENMFWYRQDPGLGLRLIYFSYDVKMKEKGDIPEGYSVSREKKERFSLILESASTNQTSMYLCRRQDRVGDSPLHFGNGTRLTVT.

The chain combines TRBV5-1 with TRBJ1-2; 8 nucleotides agree with TRBD1. Germline-derived CDR1 and CDR2 are SGHRS and YFSETQ. The CDR3 has 14 residues. The V and J ends lost 4 bases and 3 bases, in that order; junction bases with no gene match: 5. This CDR3 is CASSPDREYYGYTF. The CDR3, as DNA: TGCGCCAGCAGCCCGGACAGGGAATACTATGGCTACACCTTC.

In DNA, the CDR3 is TGTGCCTCCTTGACAGTCAAAAACATTCAGTACTTC. This gives the protein CASLTVKNIQYF. The chain links TRBV30 to TRBJ2-4, with a weak D call TRBD1 (5 bases). V gave up 7 bases and J gave up 3 bases, with 10 bases separating them. The CDR3 runs to 12 residues. Germline V gene data show CDR1 as GTSNPN and CDR2 as SVGIG (reference sequence).

V and J are TRBV27 and TRBJ1-1; TRBD1 matches at 9 bases. The J segment lost 5 bases and the V segment lost 3 bases, leaving 13 bases of the junction unmatched. The CDR3 spans 17 residues. Germline-derived CDR1 and CDR2 are MNHEY and SMNVEV (reference sequence). CDR3 region: CASSFTGGSIGRTEAFF. The CDR3, as DNA: TGTGCCAGCAGTTTTACAGGGGGCTCAATAGGAAGGACTGAAGCTTTCTTT.

The chain employs TRBV10-3 and TRBJ2-1, with a tentative D call TRBD1 (6 bases). In germline, CDR1 is ENHRY, CDR2 SYGVKD. The CDR3 loop spans 14 amino acids. V was trimmed by 11 bases and J by 3 bases, leaving 17 bases between them. Here the CDR3 DNA reads TGTGCCGCGAATCCGGGACACCGCTACAATGAGCAGTTCTTC. As protein: CAANPGHRYNEQFF.

V gene TRBV24-1 combines with J gene TRBJ2-3; D may be TRBD2 (6 bases). The V end lost 3 bases, the J end lost 5 bases, and 11 bases lay between the germline ends. The germline CDR1 and CDR2 sequences are KGHDR and SFDVKD. The CDR3 is 14 residues long. The CDR3 nucleotides read TGTGCCACCAGTGATCGGCGGGGTGGAGATACGCAGTATTTT. Protein sequence: CATSDRRGGDTQYF.

The chain joins TRBV18 to TRBJ1-2, with TRBD1 as a possible D gene (5 bases). V was cut by 0 bases and J by 8 bases, with 19 bases left in between. The CDR3 length is 16 residues. From germline, CDR1 is KGHSH and CDR2 LQKENI. In nucleotides, the CDR3 is TGTGCCAGCTCACCACCCGGGACGGGGGATCGGCTAGGCTACACCTTC. Translation gives CASSPPGTGDRLGYTF.

The chain joins TRBV10-3 to TRBJ2-7; TRBD1 matches 7 bases. The V gene end was trimmed by 5 bases and the J gene end by 2 bases; junction bases not matched to a gene: 6. The CDR3 extends over 14 amino acids. CDR1 is ENHRY, CDR2 SYGVKD, per germline. CDR3 sequence: CAISPGQLAYEQYF. In nucleotides, the CDR3 is TGTGCCATCAGTCCGGGACAGCTGGCCTACGAGCAGTACTTC.

CDR3 residues: CAWSWTSAFSGELFF. In DNA, the CDR3 is TGTGCCTGGAGTTGGACTAGCGCTTTTTCCGGGGAGCTGTTTTTT. This sequence joins TRBV30 and TRBJ2-2, with 9 bases identical to TRBD2. The CDR3 has 15 residues. Germline CDR1 GTSNPN, CDR2 SVGIG (reference sequence). J lost 6 bases, V lost 2 bases, and 7 bases had no gene match. The variable domain in full, with the rest retrieved from reference TRBV30 and TRBJ2-2, is SQTIHQWPATLVQPVGSPLSLECTVEGTSNPNLYWYRQAAGRGLQLLFYSVGIGQISSEVPQNLSASRPQDRQFILSSKKLLLSDSGFYLCAWSWTSAFSGELFFGEGSRLTVL.

CDR3 region: CASSGPPRDGLAGGPPGELFF. CDR3 bases: TGTGCCAGCAGCGGCCCCCCAAGGGATGGACTAGCGGGAGGGCCCCCCGGGGAGCTGTTTTTT. This chain links TRBV9 with TRBJ2-2; 15 positions agree with TRBD2. The V gene end was trimmed by 3 bases and the J gene end by 6 bases; junction bases not matched to a gene: 18. Per the germline V gene, CDR1 is SGDLS and CDR2 is YYNGEE. CDR3 length: 21 amino acids.

Notes on this clone: This sample also contains other DNA sequences that code for the same CDR3. The rearrangement uses TRBV5-1 and TRBJ1-1, with TRBD1 matching over 9 bases. Germline V gives CDR1 SGHRS, CDR2 YFSETQ. The V segment lost 4 bases and the J segment 5 bases; nucleotides outside the gene matches: 6. This CDR3 comprises 14 residues. The CDR3 DNA sequence: TGCGCCAGCAGCCCGGGACAGGGAGGAACTGAAGCTTTCTTT. Amino acids: CASSPGQGGTEAFF.

The rearrangement joins TRBV7-9 to TRBJ2-2; D unresolved. V shed 5 bases and J shed 0 bases, with 10 bases lying between them. The CDR3 consists of 15 residues. From germline, CDR1 is SEHNR and CDR2 FQNEAQ (reference sequence). CDR3 protein: CASSPTSANTGELFF. The DNA for the CDR3 is TGTGCCAGCAGCCCGACATCCGCGAACACCGGGGAGCTGTTTTTT.

V is TRBV6-2 or TRBV6-3 and J is TRBJ2-1; 9 bases agree with TRBD2. V dropped 5 bases and J dropped 2; count of bases not matched to a gene: 4. This CDR3 is built from 15 residues. Germline CDR1 and CDR2: MNHEY and SVGEGT. The CDR3 loop reads CASSGTSGPYNEQFF. CDR3 DNA sequence: TGTGCCAGCAGTGGTACTAGCGGGCCCTACAATGAGCAGTTCTTC.

This clone was observed a single time. The rearrangement links TRBV5-1 to TRBJ2-1; tentative D call: TRBD2 (5 bases). From germline, CDR1 is SGHRS and CDR2 YFSETQ. The V and J ends lost 4 bases and 0 bases respectively, with 11 bases between them. The CDR3 loop spans 15 amino acids. CDR3 DNA sequence: TGCGCCAGCAGCGAGAGGGAAACCTCCTACAATGAGCAGTTCTTC. Translation gives CASSERETSYNEQFF.

The chain uses TRBV7-6 and TRBJ1-4; no firm D call. V dropped 5 bases and J dropped 0 bases, with 13 bases sitting between them. Germline V gives CDR1 SGHVS, CDR2 FNYEAQ. This CDR3 contains 16 residues. CDR3 DNA: TGTGCCAGCAGCCTGAAGTACAGTGCAACTAATGAAAAACTGTTTTTT. Protein sequence: CASSLKYSATNEKLFF. The full variable domain, its missing parts supplied by reference TRBV7-6 and TRBJ1-4, is GAGVSQSPRYKVTKRGQDVALRCDPISGHVSLYWYRQALGQGPEFLTYFNYEAQQDKSGLPNDRFSAERPEGSISTLTIQRTEQRDSAMYRCASSLKYSATNEKLFFGSGTQLSVL.

The J gene is TRBJ2-1, the V gene TRBV28; D is perhaps TRBD1 (6 bases). Deletions cut 3 bases from V and 1 base from J, with 22 bases between. Germline assignment: CDR1 MDHEN and CDR2 SYDVKM. The CDR3 has 19 amino acids. The CDR3 nucleotides are TGTGCCAGCAGTTTGGGGCAGGGGCATCCTGAATGGTCCTACAATGAGCAGTTCTTC. It encodes CASSLGQGHPEWSYNEQFF.